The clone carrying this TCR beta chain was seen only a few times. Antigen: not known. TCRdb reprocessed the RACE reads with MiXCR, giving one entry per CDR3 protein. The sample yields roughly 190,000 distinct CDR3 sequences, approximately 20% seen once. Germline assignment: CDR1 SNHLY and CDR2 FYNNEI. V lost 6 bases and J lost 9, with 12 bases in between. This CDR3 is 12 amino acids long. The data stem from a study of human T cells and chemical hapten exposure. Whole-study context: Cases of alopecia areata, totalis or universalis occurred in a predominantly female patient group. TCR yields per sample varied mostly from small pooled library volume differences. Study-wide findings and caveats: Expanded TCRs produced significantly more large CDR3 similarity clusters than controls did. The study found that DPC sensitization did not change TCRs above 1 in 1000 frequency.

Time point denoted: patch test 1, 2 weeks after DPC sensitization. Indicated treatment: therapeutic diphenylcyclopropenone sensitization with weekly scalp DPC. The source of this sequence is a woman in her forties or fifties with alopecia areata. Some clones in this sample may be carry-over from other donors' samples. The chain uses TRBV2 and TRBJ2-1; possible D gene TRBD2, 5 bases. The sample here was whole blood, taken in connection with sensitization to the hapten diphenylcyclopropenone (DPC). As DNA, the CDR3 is TGTGCCAGCAGGTTGAGGGCCGGTGAGCAGTTCTTC. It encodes CASRLRAGEQFF.